These 23 T cell receptor beta chains were all obtained from the same sample, sequenced in a study of a mutant IDH1 vaccine in newly diagnosed glioma. The time point was: week 35, safety follow-up. Vaccination used 300 ug of mutant IDH1 20-mer peptide per dose, with topical imiquimod. Antigens of these TCRs are unknown. Some clones are missing from TCRdb's copy, which holds only in-frame ones; the method was immunoSEQ multiplex PCR. The sample carries about 42,000 clones, 65% to 90% recorded once. The input for sequencing was PBMCs, taken from a glioma patient whose treatment included an IDH1 peptide vaccine. These receptors originate from a woman aged 45 to 65 with glioma.

This chain connects TRBV18 to TRBJ2-5; D is unclear. CDR3 length: 13 residues. The germline V gene has CDR1 KGHSH and CDR2 LQKENI. Trimming removed 2 bases at V and 5 bases at J, with 9 bases between. CDR3 loop: CASSPKHGETQYF. Written as DNA, the CDR3 is TGTGCCAGCTCACCAAAACATGGTGAGACCCAGTACTTC. Combining the CDR3 with reference TRBV18 and TRBJ2-5 gives the whole variable domain NAGVMQNPRHLVRRRGQEARLRCSPMKGHSHVYWYRQLPEEGLKFMVYLQKENIIDESGMPKERFSAEFPKEGPSILRIQQVVRGDSAAYFCASSPKHGETQYFGPGTRLLVL.

The rearrangement links TRBV28 to TRBJ2-5; D remains unclear. V gave up 2 bases and J gave up 6 bases, with 19 bases separating them. Germline CDR1 is MDHEN and CDR2 is SYDVKM. CDR3 length: 16 amino acids. This chain's CDR3 is CASSLLALTVRQTQYF. The CDR3 region has the DNA TGTGCCAGCAGTTTACTGGCCTTAACGGTGAGGCAGACCCAGTACTTC.

This chain connects TRBV5-1 to TRBJ1-1, with D unclear. The CDR3 spans 15 residues. Deletions cut 4 bases from V and 1 base from J, with 14 bases between. In germline, CDR1 is SGHRS, CDR2 YFSETQ. This chain's CDR3 is CASSGTGLSNTEAFF. In nucleotides, the CDR3 is TGCGCCAGCAGCGGAACCGGACTCTCGAACACTGAAGCTTTCTTT. Based on the CDR3 plus reference TRBV5-1 and TRBJ1-1, the full variable domain is KAGVTQTPRYLIKTRGQQVTLSCSPISGHRSVSWYQQTPGQGLQFLFEYFSETQRNKGNFPGRFSGRQFSNSRSEMNVSTLELGDSALYLCASSGTGLSNTEAFFGQGTRLTVV.

The chain links TRBV5-1 to TRBJ2-7; 14 nucleotides align to TRBD2. Germline lookup yields CDR1 SGHRS and CDR2 YFSETQ. V lost 0 bases to trimming and J lost 6 bases; unmatched junction nucleotides: 5. This CDR3 contains 16 residues. CDR3 amino acids: CASSLGTSGGIGEQYF. The CDR3 DNA follows: TGCGCCAGCAGCTTGGGGACTAGCGGGGGGATCGGCGAGCAGTACTTC.

V is TRBV7-7 and J is TRBJ2-2; TRBD1 might be the D (6 bases). V was trimmed by 5 bases and J by 6 bases, leaving 13 bases between them. This CDR3 has 14 residues. The germline CDR1 and CDR2 sequences are SSHAT and FNYEAQ (reference sequence). CDR3 in amino acids: CASSTTGKPGELFF. The CDR3 nucleotides are TGTGCCAGCAGCACAACAGGGAAACCCGGGGAGCTGTTTTTT.

This clone was seen a single time. The V gene is TRBV7-2, the J gene TRBJ1-1; no firm D call. Trimming cost V 6 bases and J 2 bases, with 4 bases left between them. This CDR3 spans 11 amino acids. The germline V gene has CDR1 SGHTA and CDR2 FQGNSA. CDR3 protein: CASRKNTEAFF. CDR3 in DNA: TGTGCCAGCAGGAAAAACACTGAAGCTTTCTTT.

This sequence joins TRBV5-5 and TRBJ2-2; possibly TRBD2 for D (5 bases). The V end was cut by 2 bases, the J end by 5 bases, with 10 bases between. Per germline, CDR1 SGHKS and CDR2 YYEKEE (reference sequence). The CDR3 loop spans 14 amino acids. The CDR3: CASSFGVGTGELFF. CDR3 coding DNA: TGTGCCAGCAGCTTCGGGGTGGGAACCGGGGAGCTGTTTTTT.

This rearrangement joins TRBV7-6 to TRBJ2-7, with D perhaps matching TRBD2 (6 bases). The CDR3 has 13 residues. V was cut by 5 bases and J by 2 bases, with 10 bases left in between. Germline CDR1 and CDR2: SGHVS and FNYEAQ. The CDR3 bases are TGTGCCAGCAGCGGAGGGCAAGCCTACGAGCAGTACTTC. Its translation is CASSGGQAYEQYF.

The chain couples TRBV5-1 to TRBJ1-4, with D uncertain. The CDR3 runs 14 residues. V dropped 3 bases and J dropped 0 bases, with 6 bases sitting between them. Per germline, CDR1 SGHRS and CDR2 YFSETQ. The DNA for the CDR3 is TGCGCCAGCAGCTCCAATCCAACTAATGAAAAACTGTTTTTT. Amino acids: CASSSNPTNEKLFF.

This chain uses TRBV19 with TRBJ1-2; TRBD1 matches at 12 bases. Trimming took 3 bases from V and 4 from J; bases not matched to a gene: 3. The germline CDR1 and CDR2 sequences are LNHDA and SQIVND (reference sequence). The CDR3 consists of 15 residues. The CDR3 reads CASSIGTGGSYGYTF. DNA of the CDR3: TGTGCCAGTAGTATCGGGACAGGGGGCTCCTATGGCTACACCTTC.

There are a few counts of this clone. V usage is TRBV9 and J usage is TRBJ1-3, with D unclear. In germline, CDR1 is SGDLS, CDR2 YYNGEE. V lost 4 bases to trimming and J lost 0 bases, with 11 bases between them. The CDR3 extends over 15 amino acids. The DNA of the CDR3 is TGTGCCAGCAGCCCGACCGGCCGCTCTGGAAACACCATATATTTT. This sequence encodes CASSPTGRSGNTIYF.

This sequence joins TRBV5-1 and TRBJ2-2; TRBD1 agrees at 8 bases. Germline CDR1 is SGHRS and CDR2 is YFSETQ. The CDR3 has 16 residues. The J segment lost 4 bases and the V segment lost 5 bases, leaving 10 bases of the junction unmatched. Here the CDR3 DNA reads TGCGCCAGCAGTTTCCGACAGGGGCCCTCCACCGGGGAGCTGTTTTTT. It translates to CASSFRQGPSTGELFF.

The rearrangement uses TRBV20-1 and TRBJ1-2; unclear D gene. Germline-derived CDR1 and CDR2 are DFQATT and SNEGSKA (reference sequence). This CDR3 is built from 11 residues. Trimming removed 6 bases from V and 4 bases from J, with 9 bases in between. The CDR3 coding sequence is TGCAGTGCCCTCCAAAGCTATGGCTACACCTTC. Encoded protein: CSALQSYGYTF.

Only a few counts were recorded for this clone. CDR3: CASRPIGQDYGYTF. CDR3 bases: TGTGCCAGCAGGCCCATTGGACAGGACTATGGCTACACCTTC. This chain uses TRBV27 with TRBJ1-2, with TRBD1 matching over 7 bases. V gave up 6 bases and J gave up 3 bases; unmatched junction bases: 7. The CDR3 covers 14 residues. Germline-derived CDR1 and CDR2 are MNHEY and SMNVEV (reference sequence).

The CDR3: CASSFGGSGEKLFF. The CDR3 DNA sequence: TGTGCCAGCAGCTTCGGAGGGAGTGGCGAAAAACTGTTTTTT. V is TRBV5-5 and J is TRBJ1-4; D is undetermined. The CDR3 totals 14 residues. Germline lookup yields CDR1 SGHKS and CDR2 YYEKEE (reference sequence). Trimming left V 2 bases short and J 8 bases short, with 13 bases between.

The gene calls are TRBV9 and TRBJ2-1; D is tentatively TRBD1 or TRBD2 (5 bases each). The CDR3 consists of 15 residues. Germline V gene lookup returns CDR1 SGDLS and CDR2 YYNGEE. V was clipped by 3 bases and J by 8 bases, with 18 bases between them. The CDR3 is CASSAEGASGYEQFF. As DNA, the CDR3 is TGTGCCAGCAGCGCCGAAGGGGCGAGCGGCTATGAGCAGTTCTTC.

The J gene is TRBJ1-1, the V gene TRBV6-1; 8 positions match TRBD1. Germline trimming cut 3 bases from V and 4 bases from J; bases unmatched to any gene: 7. The CDR3 consists of 15 residues. CDR1 and CDR2 from the germline V gene are MNHNS and SASEGT. CDR3 amino acids: CASSDEQGGGTEAFF. In DNA form, the CDR3 reads TGTGCCAGCAGTGACGAACAGGGGGGTGGCACTGAAGCTTTCTTT.

DNA of the CDR3: TGTGCCATCAGTGGGCCGGGGGGTTCCTTCCAGAGTAATTCACCCCTCCACTTT. It translates to CAISGPGGSFQSNSPLHF. This chain connects TRBV10-3 to TRBJ1-6; tentative D call: TRBD1 (5 bases). Germline lookup yields CDR1 ENHRY and CDR2 SYGVKD. The CDR3 totals 18 residues. With 4 bases removed from V and 6 bases from J, the gap between germline ends came to 22 bases.

This chain connects TRBV19 to TRBJ1-1; a possible D gene is TRBD1 (5 bases). There are 17 residues in the CDR3. V dropped 3 bases and J dropped 4 bases, with 21 bases sitting between them. The germline gives CDR1 LNHDA, CDR2 SQIVND (reference sequence). CDR3 nucleotide sequence: TGTGCCAGTAGTATGGGACTTTTGGGATTAATCGGCACTGAAGCTTTCTTT. The encoded protein is CASSMGLLGLIGTEAFF.

This sequence joins TRBV4-1 and TRBJ1-3, with D unclear. There are 13 residues in the CDR3. Per the germline V gene, CDR1 is MGHRA and CDR2 is YSYEKL. Between the trimmed V and J ends, which lost 5 bases and 0 bases, there was a span of 5 bases. The CDR3 coding sequence is TGCGCCAGCAGCTTTGTCTCTGGAAACACCATATATTTT. Its translation: CASSFVSGNTIYF.

The J gene is TRBJ1-3, the V gene TRBV2, with 8 bases that match TRBD1. The CDR3 has 17 amino acids. Trimming removed 5 bases from V and 5 bases from J; junction bases left unmatched: 14. Germline CDR1 is SNHLY and CDR2 is FYNNEI. The CDR3 region is CASSPYTLTGVRNTIYF. CDR3 DNA sequence: TGTGCCAGCAGTCCCTATACGCTGACAGGGGTTAGAAACACCATATATTTT.

The chain combines TRBV14 with TRBJ1-6, with D possibly TRBD1 on 5 matching bases. CDR1 is SGHDN and CDR2 is FVKESK in the germline V gene. There are 14 residues in the CDR3. V was shortened by 0 bases and J by 7 bases, with 7 bases between the two germline ends. In DNA, the CDR3 is TGTGCCAGCAGCCAAGAGACAGCAAATTCACCCCTCCACTTT. Protein sequence: CASSQETANSPLHF.

This chain joins TRBV19 and TRBJ1-4, with D unclear. Germline V CDR1 and CDR2: LNHDA, SQIVND (reference sequence). This CDR3 contains 14 residues. V was cut by 11 bases and J by 8 bases, with 21 bases left in between. CDR3 region: CASRDPTAPEKLFF. CDR3 nucleotide sequence: TGTGCCTCCCGGGATCCCACTGCCCCCGAAAAACTGTTTTTT.